This paragraph covers one TCR beta chain sequence. Its antigen is not known. The CDR3 is 11 amino acids. Trimming pared 8 bases from V and 1 base from J, leaving 3 bases between. Germline CDR1 is SGHDT and CDR2 is YYEEEE. PCR was performed using 60 Vbeta and 13 Jbeta primers. Profiling relied on immunoSEQ multiplex PCR, and the TCRdb table lists in-frame clones only, not all of them. The data contain under 200,000 clones, about three quarters of them singletons. The data were obtained in a study of cytomegalovirus exposure and HLA in healthy donors. Findings and caveats of the study: Reportedly, HLA-A and HLA-B alleles of most subjects were accurately predicted from TCR beta. Among TCR beta chains, those listed as cytomegalovirus-associated numbered around 160. Productive status was seen about 87% or about 30% of the time for most TCR beta V segments in an earlier analysis.

V gene TRBV5-6 combines with J gene TRBJ2-2; D ambiguous. This TCR was sampled from a woman aged 40 to 49 in good health and CMV-seropositive. Sample: PBMCs. The CDR3 is CASQNTGELFF. The CDR3 DNA reads as TGTGCCAGTCAGAACACCGGGGAGCTGTTTTTT.